The present TCR beta chain was sequenced within a study of cytomegalovirus exposure and HLA in healthy donors. This CDR3 is 17 amino acids long. Germline V gene sequence: CDR1 SGHDT, CDR2 YYEEEE. With 1 base removed from V and 0 bases from J, the gap between germline ends came to 14 bases. Study findings and constraints: As was reported, the classifier diagnosed cytomegalovirus status with high specificity and sensitivity.

Measured with immunoSEQ multiplex PCR; TCRdb has only the in-frame clones, and not every one. The sample shows about 200,000 clones, around 84% of them seen only once. Regarding this clone: What it binds is unknown.

The sample consisted of PBMCs. This sequence was found in a woman aged 25 to 39 in good health and CMV-seropositive. V gene TRBV5-6 combines with J gene TRBJ1-5; TRBD1 is a possible D gene (6 bases). This chain's CDR3 is CASSLYGGHYSNQPQHF. CDR3 nucleotide sequence: TGTGCCAGCAGCTTGTATGGGGGACACTATAGCAATCAGCCCCAGCATTTT.